This T cell receptor beta chain was found in a study of cytomegalovirus exposure and HLA in healthy donors. Study-level information: Earlier findings included nearly 120 million unique TCR beta sequences obtained from around 180 million T cells.

Trimming left V 4 bases short and J 1 base short, with 10 bases between. The CDR3 has 14 residues. CDR1 LGHNA and CDR2 YSLEER come from the germline V gene. The PCR employed 60 Vbeta primers together with 13 Jbeta primers. Sequenced by immunoSEQ multiplex PCR; TCRdb stores in-frame clones only, minus some. The sample records about 200,000 clones, approximately 80% being singletons. Comment on this clone: Its antigen is undetermined.

Study results and caveats: The authors later linked a missense DCLRE1C variant to TCR beta V- and J-gene trimming. Some highly shared sequence variants likely arose as a pipeline artifact. Compared with the roughly 730-donor mean, an Asian-associated ancestry cluster reportedly had fewer N-insertions, according to a later analysis.

The clonotype originates from a girl between 5 and 17 years old in good health and CMV-seronegative. Sequencing was performed on PBMCs. The chain uses TRBV4-3 and TRBJ1-1, with a possible D match to TRBD1 (6 bases). CDR3 sequence reads: CASSPRQANTEAFF. In DNA, the CDR3 is TGCGCCAGCAGCCCACGACAGGCGAACACTGAAGCTTTCTTT.